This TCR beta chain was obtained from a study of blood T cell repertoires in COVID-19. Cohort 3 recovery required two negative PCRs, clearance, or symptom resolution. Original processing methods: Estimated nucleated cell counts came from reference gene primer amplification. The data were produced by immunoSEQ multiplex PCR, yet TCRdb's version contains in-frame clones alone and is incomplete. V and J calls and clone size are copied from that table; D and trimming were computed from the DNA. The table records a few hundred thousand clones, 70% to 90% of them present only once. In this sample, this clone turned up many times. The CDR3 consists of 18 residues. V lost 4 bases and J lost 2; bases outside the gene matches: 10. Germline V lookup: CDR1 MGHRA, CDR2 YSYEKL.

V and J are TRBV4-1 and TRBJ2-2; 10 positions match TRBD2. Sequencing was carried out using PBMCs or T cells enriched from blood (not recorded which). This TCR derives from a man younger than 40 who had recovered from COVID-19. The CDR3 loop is CASSPGPLAGHNTGELFF. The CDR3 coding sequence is TGCGCCAGCAGCCCAGGTCCACTAGCGGGGCATAACACCGGGGAGCTGTTTTTT.